The 23 T cell receptor beta chains below come from one sample, sequenced in a study of OX40 agonist ivuxolimab in advanced cancers. Profiling relied on immunoSEQ multiplex PCR, and the TCRdb table lists in-frame clones only, not all of them. Among over 40,000 clones listed, about 80% were seen once. This specimen consisted of CD4+ or CD8+ T cells sorted from blood, obtained in a trial of the OX40 agonist ivuxolimab. All receptors come from an adult with an advanced solid tumor such as melanoma, head and neck, liver or kidney cancer.

The V and J genes are TRBV18 and TRBJ2-3; D ambiguous. V dropped 2 bases and J dropped 0 bases, with 15 bases sitting between them. Germline V CDR1 and CDR2: KGHSH, LQKENI. CDR3 length: 17 amino acids. The CDR3 region is CASSPKKQTPSTDTQYF. For the CDR3, the DNA is TGTGCCAGCTCACCAAAAAAACAGACCCCCAGCACAGATACGCAGTATTTT.

The genes are TRBV11-1 and TRBJ1-2; D perhaps matches TRBD1 (6 bases). The CDR3 is 13 amino acids. Trimming removed 5 bases at V and 7 bases at J, with 14 bases between. Germline-derived CDR1 and CDR2 are SGHAT and FQDESV (reference sequence). The CDR3 loop is CASSVTSGVGYTF. Written as DNA, the CDR3 is TGTGCCAGCAGCGTCACCTCAGGGGTTGGCTACACCTTC.

The V call is TRBV19, the J call TRBJ1-1; D is unresolved. The CDR3 is 14 residues long. Germline-derived CDR1 and CDR2 are LNHDA and SQIVND (reference sequence). Trimming cost V 1 base and J 1 base, with 7 bases left between them. CDR3 coding DNA: TGTGCCAGTAGTATAGGCAGGTCGAACACTGAAGCTTTCTTT. Translated: CASSIGRSNTEAFF.

The J gene is TRBJ2-5, the V gene TRBV7-2; D possibly corresponds to TRBD1 (7 bases). Germline CDR1 reads SGHTA; CDR2 reads FQGNSA. The CDR3 has 14 residues. The V end was cut by 5 bases, the J end by 4 bases, with 14 bases between. CDR3 DNA: TGTGCCAGCAGCAAACAGGGGCGGGGAGAGACCCAGTACTTC. Its translation is CASSKQGRGETQYF.

A single count supports this clone. The genes are TRBV5-1 and TRBJ2-7, with 9 nucleotides matching TRBD1. The V gene end was trimmed by 1 base and the J gene end by 5 bases; junction bases not matched to a gene: 10. CDR3 size: 16 residues. Per germline, CDR1 SGHRS and CDR2 YFSETQ. CDR3 region: CASSLPPGQGMHEQYF. In DNA, the CDR3 is TGCGCCAGCAGCTTGCCCCCGGGACAGGGAATGCACGAGCAGTACTTC.

This clone was picked up a small number of times. The chain joins TRBV9 to TRBJ1-5; D gene uncertain. The germline CDR1 and CDR2 sequences are SGDLS and YYNGEE. The ends were cut back, 0 bases at V and 4 bases at J, with 8 bases in the middle. The CDR3 is made up of 14 amino acids. The CDR3 nucleotides read TGTGCCAGCAGCGTAGGAACACGAAATCAGCCCCAGCATTTT. This codes for CASSVGTRNQPQHF.

This chain links TRBV7-2 with TRBJ2-7; D is undetermined. With 5 bases removed from V and 6 bases from J, the gap between germline ends came to 23 bases. The CDR3 runs to 16 residues. Germline V CDR1 and CDR2: SGHTA, FQGNSA. CDR3 sequence reads: CASSPRGPTQSTEQYF. The CDR3 nucleotides are TGTGCCAGCAGCCCCCGTGGTCCTACCCAATCAACCGAGCAGTACTTC.

This sequence joins TRBV7-3 and TRBJ1-6; no clear D. The CDR3 runs to 14 residues. Germline values: CDR1 SGHTA, CDR2 FQGTGA. Trimming left V 2 bases short and J 8 bases short, with 10 bases between. The CDR3 sequence: CASSLHPEYSPLHF. For the CDR3, the DNA is TGTGCCAGCAGCTTACATCCAGAGTATTCACCCCTCCACTTT.

The rearrangement uses TRBV29-1 and TRBJ1-5; the D is unclear. Between the trimmed V and J ends, which lost 6 bases and 6 bases, there was a span of 15 bases. The CDR3 loop spans 13 amino acids. The V gene's germline CDR1 is SQVTM and CDR2 ANQGSEA. CDR3 sequence: CSVEAGVGQPQHF. The CDR3 region has the DNA TGCAGCGTCGAGGCCGGAGTAGGTCAGCCCCAGCATTTT.

The chain uses TRBV5-1 and TRBJ2-5; 9 nucleotides match TRBD1. CDR3 length: 14 residues. CDR1 and CDR2 (germline): SGHRS, YFSETQ. V trimming: 4 bases; J trimming: 3 bases; junction bases outside the gene matches: 4. Here the CDR3 DNA reads TGCGCCAGCAGCCCGAGGACAGGGGAAGAGACCCAGTACTTC. Encoded protein: CASSPRTGEETQYF.

The CDR3: CASSEAGVGGELFF. CDR3 nucleotide sequence: TGTGCCAGCAGTGAAGCGGGGGTCGGCGGGGAGCTGTTTTTT. The rearrangement joins TRBV2 to TRBJ2-2, with D possibly being TRBD1 or TRBD2 (5 bases each). CDR3 size: 14 residues. CDR1 is SNHLY, CDR2 FYNNEI, per germline. The ends were cut back, 0 bases at V and 7 bases at J, with 9 bases in the middle. Full variable domain (remainder filled in from reference TRBV2 and TRBJ2-2): EPEVTQTPSHQVTQMGQEVILRCVPISNHLYFYWYRQILGQKVEFLVSFYNNEISEKSEIFDDQFSVERPDGSNFTLKIRSTKLEDSAMYFCASSEAGVGGELFFGEGSRLTVL.

The chain links TRBV5-8 to TRBJ2-7; the match to TRBD1 covers 10 bases. CDR1 and CDR2 (germline): SGHTS, YDEGEE. Unmatched junction bases numbered 9, after V lost 4 bases and J lost 5 bases. CDR3 length equals 15 residues. CDR3: CASSRPGQGINEQYF. The CDR3 nucleotides are TGTGCCAGCAGCCGGCCGGGACAGGGGATCAACGAGCAGTACTTC. Drawing the rest from reference TRBV5-8 and TRBJ2-7, the complete variable domain is EAGVTQSPTHLIKTRGQQATLRCSPISGHTSVYWYQQALGLGLQFLLWYDEGEERNRGNFPPRFSGRQFPNYSSELNVNALELEDSALYLCASSRPGQGINEQYFGPGTRLTVT.

The gene calls are TRBV5-5 and TRBJ2-3, with 11 bases lining up with TRBD2. V was clipped by 4 bases and J by 5 bases; unmatched bases: 15. The CDR3 covers 18 residues. Per germline, CDR1 SGHKS and CDR2 YYEKEE (reference sequence). This CDR3 reads CASSPGSLAGGRGDTQYF. The CDR3 DNA follows: TGTGCCAGCAGCCCGGGGTCCCTAGCGGGGGGCCGGGGAGATACGCAGTATTTT.

V is TRBV6-5 and J is TRBJ1-4, with a possible D match to TRBD1 (5 bases). Germline V gene data show CDR1 as MNHEY and CDR2 as SVGAGI. The V end lost 3 bases, the J end lost 1 base, and 9 bases lay between the germline ends. The CDR3 totals 15 residues. The CDR3 sequence is CASSYGGGTNEKLFF. For the CDR3, the DNA is TGTGCCAGCAGTTATGGGGGTGGAACTAATGAAAAACTGTTTTTT.

The chain is built from TRBV7-2 and TRBJ1-1; D gene ambiguous. The V and J ends lost 4 bases and 4 bases respectively, with 13 bases between them. CDR1 SGHTA and CDR2 FQGNSA come from the germline V gene. The CDR3 contains 14 residues. The CDR3 here is CASSYQEVGTEAFF. CDR3 coding DNA: TGTGCCAGCAGCTATCAGGAGGTGGGCACTGAAGCTTTCTTT.

The rearrangement joins TRBV7-6 to TRBJ2-5; D unclear. The CDR3 consists of 14 residues. Germline CDR1 SGHVS, CDR2 FNYEAQ. V was shortened by 4 bases and J by 5 bases, with 14 bases between the two germline ends. For the CDR3, the DNA is TGTGCCAGCAGCTCCTCGTCTAGTGGGGAGACCCAGTACTTC. Protein: CASSSSSSGETQYF.

The chain has TRBV5-6 and TRBJ2-7; 8 bases line up with TRBD2. V lost 5 bases and J lost 6; bases outside the gene matches: 10. Germline assignment: CDR1 SGHDT and CDR2 YYEEEE. The CDR3 spans 14 residues. The DNA for the CDR3 is TGTGCCAGCAGTTATCGGGGGGGGCACGCCGAGCAGTACTTC. It specifies CASSYRGGHAEQYF.

The V and J genes are TRBV4-3 and TRBJ2-2, with D tentatively TRBD1 (6 bases). Germline CDR1 LGHNA, CDR2 YSLEER. This CDR3 spans 17 amino acids. V was shortened by 0 bases and J by 6 bases, with 17 bases between the two germline ends. CDR3 bases: TGCGCCAGCAGCCAAGATACGGGGCTGGGACATCCCGGGGAGCTGTTTTTT. Translation gives CASSQDTGLGHPGELFF.

The chain has TRBV2 and TRBJ2-3; 12 nucleotides match TRBD1. The J segment lost 0 bases and the V segment lost 0 bases, leaving 1 base of the junction unmatched. The germline gives CDR1 SNHLY, CDR2 FYNNEI. The CDR3 totals 17 residues. The CDR3 bases are TGTGCCAGCAGTGAAGCGGGACAGGGGGCTAGCACAGATACGCAGTATTTT. Translated, it gives CASSEAGQGASTDTQYF.

The chain joins TRBV19 to TRBJ2-1; 7 nucleotides line up with TRBD2. After removal of 8 bases from V and 8 bases from J, the junction contained 12 bases not matched to a gene. The CDR3 runs 14 residues. The V gene's germline CDR1 is LNHDA and CDR2 SQIVND (reference sequence). The CDR3 bases are TGTGCCAGTGGGAAGCGGGGCCCCAGGGATGAGCAGTTCTTC. As protein: CASGKRGPRDEQFF.

This chain connects TRBV4-3 to TRBJ2-3; TRBD2 matches 7 bases. Germline assignment: CDR1 LGHNA and CDR2 YSLEER. The length of the CDR3 is 13 residues. Trimming removed 6 bases from V and 6 bases from J; junction bases left unmatched: 6. The CDR3 DNA reads as TGCGCCAGCAGGGGAAACGGGGGGGATACGCAGTATTTT. This sequence encodes CASRGNGGDTQYF.

The chain couples TRBV6-1 to TRBJ1-1; D gene unclear. The V end lost 0 bases, the J end lost 4 bases, and 6 bases lay between the germline ends. CDR1 and CDR2 from the germline V gene are MNHNS and SASEGT. CDR3 length: 13 amino acids. CDR3 residues: CASSEAWTTEAFF. CDR3 nucleotide sequence: TGTGCCAGCAGTGAAGCATGGACCACTGAAGCTTTCTTT.

V usage is TRBV11-2 and J usage is TRBJ2-1; D possibly matches TRBD1 or TRBD2 (5 bases each). Trimming took off 10 bases at V and 7 bases at J, with 17 bases between the two ends. The germline gives CDR1 SGHAT, CDR2 FQNNGV. The length of the CDR3 is 13 residues. The CDR3 spells CATGPGTTNEQFF. As DNA, the CDR3 is TGTGCCACCGGGCCGGGGACCACGAATGAGCAGTTCTTC.